These T cell receptor beta chains were read from a single sample in a study of T cell changes during pregnancy in multiple sclerosis. The protocol was immunoSEQ multiplex PCR, while the TCRdb copy is restricted to in-frame clones and leaves out a portion. The data hold tens of thousands of clones, with 94% observed a single time. Sequencing was performed on CD4+ T cells from peripheral blood mononuclear cells, taken in the second trimester of pregnancy. All receptors derive from a female donor with multiple sclerosis, enrolled in a pregnancy study. Both conserved end residues are part of each CDR3. A D gene is named only where the DNA matches it firmly. Rows give clone size only sometimes, using once, few, many, or a class for an expanded clone.

size | J | D | V | DNA | CDR3
once | TRBJ2-3 | TRBD2 | TRBV4-1 | TGCGCCAGCAGCCAAGATGGCCGGGGGGGGGCAGATACGCAGTATTTT | CASSQDGRGGADTQYF
NA | TRBJ2-5 | NA | TRBV18 | TGTGCCAGCTCACCAACGGGTGTGACCCAGTACTTC | CASSPTGVTQYF
NA | TRBJ1-4 | NA | TRBV6-1 | TGTGCCAGCAGTGGGGCAGGGGCCGGTGAAAAACTGTTTTTT | CASSGAGAGEKLFF
once | TRBJ2-7 | NA | TRBV5-4 | TGTGCCAGCAGCTTGATCGGGATCTACGAGCAGTACTTC | CASSLIGIYEQYF
once | TRBJ2-7 | TRBD1 | TRBV5-1 | TGCGCCAGCAGCCAATCCGGGACAGGGATCTTCCACGAGCAGTACTTC | CASSQSGTGIFHEQYF
NA | TRBJ1-1 | NA | TRBV2 | TGTGCCAGCAGTGGCCCTAGACGGGGAGGTGAAGCTTTCTTT | CASSGPRRGGEAFF
NA | TRBJ1-5 | NA | TRBV15 | TGTGCCACCAGCAGAGAAGAATCGGATCAGCCCCAGCATTTT | CATSREESDQPQHF
NA | TRBJ1-5 | NA | TRBV4-3 | TGCGCCAGCAGCCAAATCCGGGACTATAGCAATCAGCCCCAGCATTTT | CASSQIRDYSNQPQHF
NA | TRBJ1-6 | TRBD1 | TRBV27 | TGTGCCAGCAGTGCCACAGGGGGCGTGGATTCACCCCTCCACTTT | CASSATGGVDSPLHF
once | TRBJ1-2 | NA | TRBV5-4 | TGTGCCAGCGGGTTGCAGGGGTCAGGGTATGGCTACACCTTC | CASGLQGSGYGYTF
NA | TRBJ2-7 | TRBD2 | TRBV7-9 | TGTGCCAGCAGCTCCCGGGGCGAGGCGGGGGGGCAATACGAGCAGTACTTC | CASSSRGEAGGQYEQYF
NA | TRBJ1-5 | NA | TRBV19 | TGTGCCAGTAGTATAGCGGTCCCGAGCAATCAGCCCCAGCATTTT | CASSIAVPSNQPQHF
NA | TRBJ2-7 | TRBD2 | TRBV7-2 | TGTGCCAGCAGCGGAACTAGCGGGCCTTCCTACGAGCGGTACTTC | CASSGTSGPSYERYF
NA | TRBJ2-5 | NA | TRBV20-1 | TGCAGTGGGGCGGGGCCCGAGACCCAGTACTTC | CSGAGPETQYF
NA | TRBJ1-1 | NA | TRBV6-6 | TGTGCCAGCAGTTACCCCGGGAGTCTGAACACTGAAGCTTTCTTT | CASSYPGSLNTEAFF
NA | TRBJ2-7 | TRBD2 | TRBV9 | TGTGCCAGCAGCGTAGAGCCCATTGGGAGGGAGGCCGAGCAGTACTTC | CASSVEPIGREAEQYF
NA | TRBJ2-5 | TRBD2 | TRBV7-3 | TGTGCCAGCAGCTTAACTTCAGCGGGGGGGCCGTCTGGGGAGACCCAGTACTTC | CASSLTSAGGPSGETQYF
NA | TRBJ2-7 | TRBD2 | TRBV29-1 | TGCAGCGTTGCGGGGGCGGGGGGGTCCTACGAGCAGTACTTC | CSVAGAGGSYEQYF
once | TRBJ2-3 | TRBD2 | TRBV7-2 | TGTGCCAGCAGCTTAAGTACTAGCGGGGGGGCGGATACGCAGTATTTT | CASSLSTSGGADTQYF
NA | TRBJ2-5 | NA | TRBV18 | TGTGCCAGCTCACCAAGCAGGGTTTGGGAGACCCAGTACTTC | CASSPSRVWETQYF
NA | TRBJ1-6 | NA | TRBV11-2 | TGTGCCAGCAGCTTAGGCCGGGCGGGGGGGAGAGCTTCACCCCTCCACTTT | CASSLGRAGGRASPLHF
NA | TRBJ2-7 | NA | TRBV4-3 | TGCGCCAGCAGCCAAGCAGTCTCCTACGAGCAGTACTTC | CASSQAVSYEQYF
NA | TRBJ2-3 | NA | TRBV9 | TGTGCCAGCAGCGTAGGACTAGGGACCACAGATACGCAGTATTTT | CASSVGLGTTDTQYF
NA | TRBJ2-1 | TRBD2 | TRBV9 | TGTGCCAGCAGCGTAGAACGACTAGCGGCCTACAATGAGCAGTTCTTC | CASSVERLAAYNEQFF
NA | TRBJ2-7 | NA | TRBV6-6 | TGTGCCAGCAGTCCCTACAGTCCCTACGAGCAGTACTTC | CASSPYSPYEQYF
NA | TRBJ1-2 | NA | TRBV7-2 | TGTGCCAGCAGCCTGGGAACCATGGAGGTCTATGGCTACACCTTC | CASSLGTMEVYGYTF
once | TRBJ1-5 | TRBD1 | TRBV19 | TGTGCCAGTAGTACTCTACTGACAGGGCAGGGCAATCAGCCCCAGCATTTT | CASSTLLTGQGNQPQHF
NA | TRBJ2-1 | TRBD2 | TRBV7-8 | TGTGCCAGCAGCCGAGATCTAACGGGGGGGCTATACAATGAGCAGTTCTTC | CASSRDLTGGLYNEQFF
NA | TRBJ1-1 | TRBD1 | TRBV6-1 | TGTGCCAGCAGGGTAACAGGGGCCGCGAACACTGAAGCTTTCTTT | CASRVTGAANTEAFF
once | TRBJ1-2 | NA | TRBV5-6 | TGTGCCAGCAGCCTGGCGGGAGGCTACACCTTC | CASSLAGGYTF
NA | TRBJ2-7 | TRBD1 | TRBV5-1 | TGCGCCAGCAGCTTGGCGTCAGGGGGCTCCTACGAGCAGTACTTC | CASSLASGGSYEQYF
NA | TRBJ2-7 | NA | TRBV9 | TGTGCCAGCAGCGTAGGTGTAAGATCGGTTTACGAGCAGTACTTC | CASSVGVRSVYEQYF
NA | TRBJ2-3 | NA | TRBV19 | TGTGCCAGTAGTATAAGCCAGGGGGATACGCAGTATTTT | CASSISQGDTQYF
NA | TRBJ2-5 | TRBD1 | TRBV11-3 | TGTGCCAGCAGCTTAGTTACTGGGACAGGAGGTCGGGAGACCCAGTACTTC | CASSLVTGTGGRETQYF
NA | TRBJ1-2 | TRBD1 | TRBV19 | TGTGCCAGTATATCGTGGGACAGGGTTAACTATGGCTACACCTTC | CASISWDRVNYGYTF
NA | TRBJ1-1 | NA | TRBV6-5 | TGTGCCAGCAGTTACTCTGGGAGACCTGAAGCTTTCTTT | CASSYSGRPEAFF
NA | TRBJ1-2 | NA | TRBV5-4 | TGTGCCAGCAGCTTGGCGTCGGGCGCCCGGGGATATGGCTACACCTTC | CASSLASGARGYGYTF
NA | TRBJ1-3 | TRBD1 | TRBV7-2 | TGTGCCAGCAGCACTGACAGGGCTCGTGGAAACACCATATATTTT | CASSTDRARGNTIYF
NA | TRBJ2-5 | TRBD1 | TRBV4-2 | TGTGCCAGCACCCCAATCTGGGCAGGGGGACAGACCCAGTACTTC | CASTPIWAGGQTQYF
once | TRBJ1-1 | NA | TRBV11-2 | TGTGCCAGCAGCTTAGCCCTCGGAGGGAGCCTGAACACTGAAGCTTTCTTT | CASSLALGGSLNTEAFF
NA | TRBJ2-1 | NA | TRBV4-1 | TGCGCCAGCAGCCAAGGACGTAGCGCTAGAAACAATGAGCAGTTCTTC | CASSQGRSARNNEQFF
NA | TRBJ1-6 | NA | TRBV19 | TGTGCCAGTCGGGACACCCCTAATTCACCCCTCCACTTT | CASRDTPNSPLHF
NA | TRBJ2-1 | TRBD1 | TRBV2 | TGTGCCAGCAGTGAAGACAGGGGAACCTACAATGAGCAGTTCTTC | CASSEDRGTYNEQFF
NA | TRBJ1-4 | TRBD1 | TRBV5-1 | TGCGCCAGCAGCTTGACCCGGACAGGCTCTAATGAAAAACTGTTTTTT | CASSLTRTGSNEKLFF
NA | TRBJ1-4 | TRBD1 | TRBV18 | TGTGCCAGCTCACCACTAACCGGGACAGTGAATGAAAAACTGTTTTTT | CASSPLTGTVNEKLFF
NA | TRBJ1-5 | NA | TRBV19 | TGTGCCACTAAGACAGGCGCCAGCAATCAGCCCCAGCATTTT | CATKTGASNQPQHF
NA | TRBJ2-7 | NA | TRBV6-5 | TGTGCCAGCAGTGACAGGCCTTGGGAGCAGTACTTC | CASSDRPWEQYF
once | TRBJ2-2 | NA | TRBV4-1 | TGCGCCAGCAGCCAACCCGGCGGGCTTAGAGGGGAGCTGTTTTTT | CASSQPGGLRGELFF
once | TRBJ1-1 | NA | TRBV5-3 | TGTGCCAGAAGCTTGTCCCGGGACTTTAACACTGAAGCTTTCTTT | CARSLSRDFNTEAFF
NA | TRBJ2-5 | NA | TRBV6-5 | TGTGCCAGCAGTTATCTGCCGGTATCAGAGACCCAGTACTTC | CASSYLPVSETQYF
NA | TRBJ2-3 | NA | TRBV11-3 | TGTGCCAGCAGCATCACGGGACTCTACACAGATACGCAGTATTTT | CASSITGLYTDTQYF
NA | TRBJ1-1 | NA | TRBV5-6 | TGTGCCAGCAGCGCATGGAGGACTGAAGCTTTCTTT | CASSAWRTEAFF
NA | TRBJ1-1 | TRBD1 | TRBV7-3 | TGTGCCAGCAGCTGGGACAGAAACACTGAAGCTTTCTTT | CASSWDRNTEAFF
NA | TRBJ1-1 | NA | TRBV28 | TGTGCCAGCAGTTTAACGGACACTGAAGCTTTCTTT | CASSLTDTEAFF
NA | TRBJ1-1 | TRBD1 | TRBV10-3 | TGTGCCATCAGCTCAAGGACAGGGGAGGACACTGAAGCTTTCTTT | CAISSRTGEDTEAFF
NA | TRBJ2-3 | NA | TRBV9 | TGTGCCAGCAGCGTTCGACCGGAGGATACGCAGTATTTT | CASSVRPEDTQYF
NA | TRBJ2-3 | NA | TRBV4-3 | TGCGCCAGCAGCCAAGAGGACAGAACAGATACGCAGTATTTT | CASSQEDRTDTQYF
NA | TRBJ2-5 | NA | TRBV7-2 | TGTGCCAGCAGCTTACCCCCCCTCCAGTACTTC | CASSLPPLQYF
few | TRBJ2-7 | NA | TRBV12-5 | TGTGCTAGTGGTTTGGTGCAGGTACGCGAGCAGTACTTC | CASGLVQVREQYF
once | TRBJ2-3 | TRBD1 | TRBV7-3 | TGTGCCAGCAGCCCGATTGGGACAGGGAGCACAGATACGCAGTATTTT | CASSPIGTGSTDTQYF